In its sample, the clone carrying this T cell receptor (beta chain) was seen a few times. In the authors' methods: In the immunoSEQ data, sequences were junction-only and lacked quality scores, so filtering differed. Libraries were prepared by immunoSEQ multiplex PCR; TCRdb keeps only in-frame clonotypes and omits some of them. V and J calls and clone size are copied from that table; D and trimming were computed from the DNA. The sample has about 1 million clones; 65% to 80% are singletons. Adult donors, all healthy and HIV-negative, had no recent acute infections or vaccinations. CDR3 size: 12 residues. Germline V CDR1 and CDR2: MNHEY, SVGAGI. The V and J ends lost 9 bases and 4 bases respectively, with 7 bases between them. This sample is part of a study of shared clonotypes between healthy human individuals.

The TCR comes from a young man in good health. The rearrangement uses TRBV6-5 and TRBJ1-6; D gene ambiguous. Sequenced material: memory CD4+ T cells sorted from blood. Subset: CD45RA-negative fraction. CDR3 sequence reads: CASHGYNSPLHF. As DNA, the CDR3 is TGTGCCAGTCATGGATATAATTCACCCCTCCACTTT.